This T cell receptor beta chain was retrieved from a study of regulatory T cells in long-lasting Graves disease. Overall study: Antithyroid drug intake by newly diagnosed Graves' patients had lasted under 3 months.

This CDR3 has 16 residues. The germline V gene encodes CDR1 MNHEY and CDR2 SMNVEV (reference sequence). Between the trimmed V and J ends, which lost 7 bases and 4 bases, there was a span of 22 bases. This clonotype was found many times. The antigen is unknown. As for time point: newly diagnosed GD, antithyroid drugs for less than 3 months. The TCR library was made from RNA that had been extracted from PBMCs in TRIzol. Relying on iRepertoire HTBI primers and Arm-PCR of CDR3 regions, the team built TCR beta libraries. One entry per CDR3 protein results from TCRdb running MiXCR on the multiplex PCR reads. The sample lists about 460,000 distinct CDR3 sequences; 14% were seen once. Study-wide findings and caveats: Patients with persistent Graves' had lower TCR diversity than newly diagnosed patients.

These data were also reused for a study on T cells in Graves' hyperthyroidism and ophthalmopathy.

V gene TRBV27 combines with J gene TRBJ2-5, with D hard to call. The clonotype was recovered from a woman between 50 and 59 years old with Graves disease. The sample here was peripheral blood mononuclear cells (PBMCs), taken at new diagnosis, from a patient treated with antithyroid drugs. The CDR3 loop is CASTPNGDGFGETQYF. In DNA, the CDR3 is TGTGCCAGCACGCCAAACGGTGACGGATTTGGAGAGACCCAGTACTTC.